This entry describes one TCR beta chain. These data belong to a study of blood T cell repertoires in COVID-19. Sequencing used immunoSEQ multiplex PCR; TCRdb keeps in-frame clones, though not all of them. The table records fewer than 120,000 clones, approximately 82% of them present only once. Germline-derived CDR1 and CDR2 are SGHAT and FQNNGV. V gave up 2 bases and J gave up 8 bases, with 15 bases separating them. The CDR3 covers 14 residues. This receptor was identified in a woman of 80 years or more with acute or convalescent COVID-19. The chain links TRBV11-2 to TRBJ1-2; a possible D gene is TRBD1 (6 bases). The sequenced material came from peripheral blood. CDR3 DNA sequence: TGTGCCAGCAGCTTACTGGCAGGCCAGGGGGGCTACACCTTC. Translated: CASSLLAGQGGYTF.